This T cell receptor beta chain came from a study of blood T cell repertoires in COVID-19. This CDR3 spans 13 amino acids. Trimming removed 3 bases from V and 7 bases from J, with 12 bases in between. As handled by the study authors: Cell counts per sample came from amplifying reference gene primers. Assay used: immunoSEQ multiplex PCR; TCRdb lists only in-frame clones, some missing. From that table come the V and J calls and clone size; the DNA was used to work out D and trimming. The sample gives approximately 70,000 clones, about 80% of which show up once; more than 25% is in the top ten. The TCR originated in a man aged 60-69 years with active or convalescent COVID-19. The rearrangement uses TRBV12-3 or TRBV12-4 and TRBJ1-1, with no clear D. Sequencing was carried out using peripheral blood. For the CDR3, the DNA is TGTGCCAGCAGTTTCGGTTCTGGGCTTGAAGCTTTCTTT. Its protein product is CASSFGSGLEAFF.